This T cell receptor (beta chain) was sequenced during a study of T cell repertoires in cytomegalovirus infection (dated by TCRdb to the late 2010s). Study-level background: Donor HLA type was relevant to the analysis, because carriage of CMV infection together with the matching HLA type was indicated by public TCR beta signatures. Results the study describes overall, beyond this receptor: In the ex vivo response, HLA-C-restricted CMV-specific TCR beta clonotypes were dominant, and in two of eight donors the single most frequent clonotype came from this HLA-C-restricted group. Cumulative frequency of public TCR beta family members discriminated carriers of CMV infection plus the relevant HLA type in this cohort and an independent approximately 400-donor cohort.

The sample holds a few counts of this clonotype. The antigen it recognizes is unknown. Per-base quality was not reported, and no clone a single base away is much larger than it. Including the terminal cysteine and phenylalanine, the CDR3 comprises 15 residues. Just the 45-base CDR3 DNA is kept, in frame starting at base 1. The junction carries 10 bases between V and J, which are trimmed by 1 base and 1 base respectively. CDR1 SGHDN and CDR2 FVKESK are derived from the germline V gene. The listed sequencing device is Illumina HiSeq 1500. The public reads were quality trimmed at Q25 with fastp and then assembled into clones with MiXCR by TCRdb, keeping productive beta chains. Every CDR3 protein is listed once, alongside the most common genes and DNA of its rows. This sample is represented by fewer than 700,000 distinct CDR3 sequences; more than 20% of them were singletons. The ten largest clones capture under 8.5% of the sample.

Source material: CD8+ T cells from PBMCs. The TCR sequence derives from a human donor in good health (CMV status not recorded). Some clones in this sample may be carry-over from other donors' samples. The chain joins TRBV14 to TRBJ2-5; tentative D gene TRBD2, with 5 bases matching. The CDR3 reads as follows: CASSQGEPAQETQYF. DNA sequence: TGTGCCAGCAGCCAAGGGGAGCCCGCCCAAGAGACCCAGTACTTC.